A single sample is the source of the 14 T cell receptor beta chains below, sequenced in a study of cytomegalovirus exposure and HLA in healthy donors. The study ran its PCR with 60 Vbeta and 13 Jbeta primers. TCRdb's copy holds only in-frame clones and misses some; the assay was immunoSEQ multiplex PCR. The repertoire has about 140,000 clones, approximately 77% of them found once; the top ten carry under 2.5%. Sequenced input: PBMCs. These receptors were obtained from a man aged 25 to 45 in good health and CMV-seronegative.

This chain uses TRBV28 with TRBJ2-7; 7 bases are a match to TRBD1. In germline, CDR1 is MDHEN, CDR2 SYDVKM. Losses at the gene ends were 2 bases for V and 3 bases for J; bases not matched to a gene: 7. The CDR3 totals 15 residues. CDR3: CASSLRRDSFYEQYF. The CDR3, as DNA: TGTGCCAGCAGTTTACGACGGGACAGCTTCTACGAGCAGTACTTC.

J is TRBJ2-5 and V is TRBV7-8, with 7 bases fitting TRBD1. Trimming took 5 bases from V and 3 from J; bases not matched to a gene: 6. This CDR3 comprises 14 residues. Germline V gene sequence: CDR1 SGHVS, CDR2 FQNEAQ. The CDR3 protein is CASSAWDREETQYF. For the CDR3, the DNA is TGTGCCAGCAGCGCATGGGACAGAGAAGAGACCCAGTACTTC. The full variable domain, its missing parts supplied by reference TRBV7-8 and TRBJ2-5, is GAGVSQSPRYKVAKRGQDVALRCDPISGHVSLFWYQQALGQGPEFLTYFQNEAQLDKSGLPSDRFFAERPEGSVSTLKIQRTQQEDSAVYLCASSAWDREETQYFGPGTRLLVL.

V is TRBV9 and J is TRBJ2-1; the match to TRBD2 covers 8 bases. Per the germline V gene, CDR1 is SGDLS and CDR2 is YYNGEE. The CDR3 has 13 amino acids. With 8 bases clipped from V and 5 bases from J, the junction kept 6 bases outside the gene matches. CDR3 region: CASDSGTNNEQFF. The CDR3 DNA follows: TGTGCCAGTGATAGCGGGACGAACAATGAGCAGTTCTTC.

The rearrangement links TRBV5-8 to TRBJ2-5, with 7 bases fitting TRBD1. The CDR3 is made up of 15 amino acids. Per germline, CDR1 SGHTS and CDR2 YDEGEE. The J segment lost 1 base and the V segment lost 3 bases, leaving 6 bases of the junction unmatched. The CDR3, as DNA: TGTGCCAGCAGCTCCGGACAGGCGATCCAAGAGACCCAGTACTTC. It codes for CASSSGQAIQETQYF.

The V call is TRBV11-2, the J call TRBJ2-5; the match to TRBD2 covers 12 bases. Losses at the gene ends were 5 bases for V and 1 base for J; bases not matched to a gene: 11. From germline, CDR1 is SGHAT and CDR2 FQNNGV. The CDR3 spans 18 residues. The CDR3 sequence is CASSPPGGLAGIQETQYF. The DNA of the CDR3 is TGTGCCAGCAGCCCCCCCGGAGGACTAGCGGGGATCCAAGAGACCCAGTACTTC.

This chain joins TRBV18 and TRBJ2-1, with 8 bases that match TRBD2. Germline lookup yields CDR1 KGHSH and CDR2 LQKENI. With 1 base clipped from V and 6 bases from J, the junction kept 2 bases outside the gene matches. The CDR3 sequence is 14 residues long. For the CDR3, the DNA is TGTGCCAGCTCACCACTAGCGGGGTTCAATGAGCAGTTCTTC. Translated, it gives CASSPLAGFNEQFF.

This rearrangement joins TRBV5-4 to TRBJ1-4, with a tentative D call TRBD1 (6 bases). The CDR3 consists of 14 residues. Germline lookup yields CDR1 SGHNT and CDR2 YYREEE (reference sequence). Trimming left V 5 bases short and J 3 bases short, with 11 bases between. The CDR3 DNA is TGTGCCAGCAGTCCCGGACAGTCTAATGAAAAACTGTTTTTT. Encoded protein: CASSPGQSNEKLFF.

This clone was picked up one time. The chain couples TRBV5-1 to TRBJ2-6; D not certain. The CDR3 has 15 amino acids. V lost 1 base, J lost 2 bases, and 7 bases lay in between. Germline CDR1 reads SGHRS; CDR2 reads YFSETQ. CDR3 residues: CASSLIETGANVLTF. CDR3 in DNA: TGCGCCAGCAGCTTGATAGAAACTGGGGCCAACGTCCTGACTTTC. Full variable domain (rest looked up from reference TRBV5-1 and TRBJ2-6): KAGVTQTPRYLIKTRGQQVTLSCSPISGHRSVSWYQQTPGQGLQFLFEYFSETQRNKGNFPGRFSGRQFSNSRSEMNVSTLELGDSALYLCASSLIETGANVLTFGAGSRLTVL.

The genes are TRBV27 and TRBJ1-2; TRBD1 aligns across 9 bases. The CDR3 has 16 amino acids. After removal of 5 bases from V and 6 bases from J, the junction contained 13 bases not matched to a gene. Germline CDR1 reads MNHEY; CDR2 reads SMNVEV (reference sequence). CDR3 sequence: CASSTFPGQGRDGYTF. CDR3 sequence (DNA): TGTGCCAGCAGTACTTTCCCGGGACAGGGAAGGGATGGCTACACCTTC.

The genes are TRBV9 and TRBJ2-1, with D maybe TRBD2 (5 bases). Between the trimmed V and J ends, which lost 2 bases and 6 bases, there was a span of 15 bases. Germline CDR1 reads SGDLS; CDR2 reads YYNGEE. The CDR3 is 15 residues long. The CDR3 region is CASSVEGVPSNEQFF. CDR3 nucleotides: TGTGCCAGCAGCGTCGAGGGCGTGCCTTCCAATGAGCAGTTCTTC.

J is TRBJ2-5 and V is TRBV30; D is uncertain. V lost 0 bases and J 9 bases, leaving 14 bases between the germline ends. Germline V CDR1 and CDR2: GTSNPN, SVGIG (reference sequence). The CDR3 covers 13 residues. Written as DNA, the CDR3 is TGTGCCTGGAGTGTCTGGCTGGGTGAGGCCCAGTACTTC. Its protein product is CAWSVWLGEAQYF. Full variable domain (rest looked up from reference TRBV30 and TRBJ2-5): SQTIHQWPATLVQPVGSPLSLECTVEGTSNPNLYWYRQAAGRGLQLLFYSVGIGQISSEVPQNLSASRPQDRQFILSSKKLLLSDSGFYLCAWSVWLGEAQYFGPGTRLLVL.

This chain joins TRBV30 and TRBJ1-5; the match to TRBD1 covers 12 bases. V gave up 3 bases and J gave up 6 bases; unmatched junction bases: 3. The CDR3 is 14 residues long. The germline V gene has CDR1 GTSNPN and CDR2 SVGIG (reference sequence). CDR3 region: CAWRGQGARQPQHF. The CDR3 bases are TGTGCCTGGAGGGGACAGGGGGCGCGTCAGCCCCAGCATTTT.

This clone has a handful of counts. Different DNA sequences within this sample yield the same CDR3. This chain uses TRBV18 with TRBJ2-4, with 12 bases lining up with TRBD2. CDR1 and CDR2 from the germline V gene are KGHSH and LQKENI. J lost 4 bases, V lost 1 base, and 2 bases had no gene match. The CDR3 spans 16 residues. The DNA for the CDR3 is TGTGCCAGCTCACCACGGCTAGCGGGAGGGAAAAACATTCAGTACTTC. Translating it yields CASSPRLAGGKNIQYF.

The chain combines TRBV4-2 with TRBJ2-2; D may be TRBD1 (6 bases). The CDR3 has 16 amino acids. The V end lost 0 bases, the J end lost 7 bases, and 15 bases lay between the germline ends. CDR1 LGHNA and CDR2 YNFKEQ come from the germline V gene. CDR3 residues: CASSQEFRGYSGELFF. The CDR3 nucleotides are TGTGCCAGCAGCCAAGAATTCAGGGGTTACAGCGGGGAGCTGTTTTTT.